The TCR beta chain under discussion was sequenced for a study of TIL therapy for anti-PD-1-resistant metastatic lung cancer. For the study at large: Progressing patients received lymphodepletion, expanded TIL infusion and IL-2.

This clone was observed a handful of times. The antigen is unknown. The libraries were made with immunoSEQ v3. Libraries were sequenced to 2 million to 2.5 million read pairs (survey) or roughly 4.5-6 million (deep). This table comes from immunoSEQ multiplex PCR, and its TCRdb copy is limited to in-frame clones, with some not included. The table has more than 45,000 clones, less than 85% seen once; the top ten hold around 1.9%. General study results and limits: The baseline peripheral repertoire was partially replaced by infused TIL clonotypes that later decayed.

The time point denotes: pre-treatment sample, taken before nivolumab and TIL therapy. Adults with stage 4 NSCLC were enrolled in a phase I trial. The CDR3 extends over 15 amino acids. Trimming left V 4 bases short and J 6 bases short, with 19 bases between. Germline loops: CDR1 SGHNT, CDR2 YYREEE (reference sequence). This sequence originates from a person between 25 and 80 years old with non-small cell lung cancer. The chain links TRBV5-4 to TRBJ1-2; D perhaps matches TRBD1 (5 bases). Sample: blood, taken at baseline. CDR3 bases: TGTGCCAGCAGCGCCAAGTCCGGCAGGGTCGATGGCTACACCTTC. It is translated as CASSAKSGRVDGYTF.